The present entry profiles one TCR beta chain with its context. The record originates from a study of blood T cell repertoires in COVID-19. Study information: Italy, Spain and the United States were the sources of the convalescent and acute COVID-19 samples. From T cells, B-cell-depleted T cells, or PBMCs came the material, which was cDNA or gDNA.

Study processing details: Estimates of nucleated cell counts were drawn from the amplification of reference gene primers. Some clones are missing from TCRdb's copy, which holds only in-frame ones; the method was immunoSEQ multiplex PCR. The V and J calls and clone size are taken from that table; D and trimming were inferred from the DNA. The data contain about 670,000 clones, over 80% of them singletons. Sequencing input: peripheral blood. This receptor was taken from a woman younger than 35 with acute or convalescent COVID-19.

The CDR3 reads CASSYMPGYEGYTF. Here the CDR3 DNA reads TGTGCCAGCAGTTACATGCCAGGGTATGAGGGCTACACCTTC. The chain carries TRBV6-5 and TRBJ1-2; TRBD1 might be the D (5 bases). V was clipped by 2 bases and J by 8 bases, with 15 bases between them. This CDR3 contains 14 residues. Germline V gene lookup returns CDR1 MNHEY and CDR2 SVGAGI.